The T cell receptor (beta chain) described here comes from a study of spatial heterogeneity in lung cancer. Background on the study: Each time, sequencing found more beta-chain sequences than alpha-chain sequences.

The germline CDR1 and CDR2 sequences are MNHEY and SMNVEV (reference sequence). The CDR3 has 14 residues. Trimming removed 3 bases from V and 2 bases from J, with 11 bases in between. TCRdb re-derived calls from the 5' RACE reads in MiXCR, one entry per CDR3 protein. The sample consists of 25,000 or so distinct CDR3 sequences, 8.4% of them appearing once. As for time point: sample taken at primary tumor resection. Whole RNA was taken from tumor, nontumor lung or frozen PBMC; it was then sequenced unsorted. The TCR comes from a female donor with early-stage non-small cell lung cancer. The rearrangement uses TRBV27 and TRBJ2-7; D not resolved. The sequences come from PBMCs, collected at surgery. DNA for the CDR3: TGTGCCAGCAGTTTCGGGTCACCTCCCTACGAGCAGTACTTC. Its translation: CASSFGSPPYEQYF.